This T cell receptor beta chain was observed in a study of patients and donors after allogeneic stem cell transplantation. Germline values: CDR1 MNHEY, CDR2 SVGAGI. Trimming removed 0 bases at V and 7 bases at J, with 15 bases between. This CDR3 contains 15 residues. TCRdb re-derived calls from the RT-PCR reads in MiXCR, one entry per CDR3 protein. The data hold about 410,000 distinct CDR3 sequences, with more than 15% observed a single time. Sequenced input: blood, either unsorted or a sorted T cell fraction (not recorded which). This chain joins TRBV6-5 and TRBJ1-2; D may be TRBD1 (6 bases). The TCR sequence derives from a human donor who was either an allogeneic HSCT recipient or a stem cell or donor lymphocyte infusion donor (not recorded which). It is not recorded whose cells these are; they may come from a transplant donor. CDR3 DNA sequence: TGTGCCAGCAGTTACTCGTTGGGGGCGAACGGTGGCTACACCTTC. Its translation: CASSYSLGANGGYTF.